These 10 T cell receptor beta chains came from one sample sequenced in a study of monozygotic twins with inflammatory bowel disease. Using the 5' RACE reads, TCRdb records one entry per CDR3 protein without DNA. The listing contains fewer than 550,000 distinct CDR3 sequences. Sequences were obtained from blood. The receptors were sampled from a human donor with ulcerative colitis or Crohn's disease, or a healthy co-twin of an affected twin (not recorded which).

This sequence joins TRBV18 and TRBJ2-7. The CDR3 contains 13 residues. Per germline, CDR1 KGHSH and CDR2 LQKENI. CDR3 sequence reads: CASSPPHSYEQYF.

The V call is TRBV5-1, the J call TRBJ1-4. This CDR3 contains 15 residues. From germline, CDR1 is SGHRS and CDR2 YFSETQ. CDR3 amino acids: CASSLVPGLDEKLFF. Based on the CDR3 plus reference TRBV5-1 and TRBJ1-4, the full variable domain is KAGVTQTPRYLIKTRGQQVTLSCSPISGHRSVSWYQQTPGQGLQFLFEYFSETQRNKGNFPGRFSGRQFSNSRSEMNVSTLELGDSALYLCASSLVPGLDEKLFFGSGTQLSVL.

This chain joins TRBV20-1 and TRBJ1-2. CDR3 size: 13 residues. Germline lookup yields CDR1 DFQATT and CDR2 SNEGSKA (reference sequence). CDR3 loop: CSARQKPNEGYTF.

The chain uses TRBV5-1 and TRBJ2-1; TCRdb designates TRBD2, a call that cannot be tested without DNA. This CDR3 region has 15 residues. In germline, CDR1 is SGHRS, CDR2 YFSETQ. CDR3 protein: CASSSTSGGAFEQFF.

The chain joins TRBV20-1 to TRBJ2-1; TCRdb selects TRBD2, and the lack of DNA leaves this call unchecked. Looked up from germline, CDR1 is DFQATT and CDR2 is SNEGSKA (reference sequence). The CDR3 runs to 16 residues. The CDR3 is CSARPSWREVRGEQFF.

CDR3 amino acids: CASSFGSSTYNEQFF. The chain has TRBV7-2 and TRBJ2-1. This CDR3 is built from 15 residues. Germline CDR1 and CDR2: SGHTA and FQGNSA.

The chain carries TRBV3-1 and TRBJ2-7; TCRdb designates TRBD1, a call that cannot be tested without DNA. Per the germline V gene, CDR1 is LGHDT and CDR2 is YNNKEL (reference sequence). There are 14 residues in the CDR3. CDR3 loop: CASSQGQRLYEQYF.

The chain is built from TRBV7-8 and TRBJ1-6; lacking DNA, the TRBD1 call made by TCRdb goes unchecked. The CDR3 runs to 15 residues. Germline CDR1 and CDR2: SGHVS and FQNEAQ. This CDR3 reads CASSLSSGGDSPLHF.

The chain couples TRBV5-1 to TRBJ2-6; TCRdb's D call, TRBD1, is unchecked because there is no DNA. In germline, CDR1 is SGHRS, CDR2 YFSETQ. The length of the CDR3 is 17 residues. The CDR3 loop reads CASSLPTGDAGANVLTF.

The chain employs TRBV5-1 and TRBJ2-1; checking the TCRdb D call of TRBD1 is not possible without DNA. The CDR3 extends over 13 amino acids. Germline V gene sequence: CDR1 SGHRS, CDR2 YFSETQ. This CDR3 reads CASSFQGSGEQFF. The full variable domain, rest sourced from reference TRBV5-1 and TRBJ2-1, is KAGVTQTPRYLIKTRGQQVTLSCSPISGHRSVSWYQQTPGQGLQFLFEYFSETQRNKGNFPGRFSGRQFSNSRSEMNVSTLELGDSALYLCASSFQGSGEQFFGPGTRLTVL.